The 20 T cell receptor beta chains below all came from one sample that was sequenced in a study of PD-1 blockade in classical Hodgkin lymphoma. Every single patient, without exception, relapsed after autologous stem cell transplantation, and brentuximab vedotin exposure varied. Generated by immunoSEQ multiplex PCR, the TCRdb table keeps only in-frame clones and is missing some. This sample has around 99,000 clones; 80% to 90% occur once, and the top ten carry 15% to 20%. The source material was peripheral blood mononuclear cells (PBMCs), sampled before the second cycle of nivolumab. The source is a human donor with classical Hodgkin lymphoma.

V gene TRBV7-2 combines with J gene TRBJ2-1, with unresolved D. The CDR3 is 13 residues long. CDR1 and CDR2 (germline): SGHTA, FQGNSA. Trimming removed 3 bases from V and 5 bases from J, with 8 bases in between. The CDR3 coding sequence is TGTGCCAGCAGCTTCGTCCTGGACAATGAGCAGTTCTTC. Amino acids: CASSFVLDNEQFF. The complete variable domain, with remaining parts taken from reference TRBV7-2 and TRBJ2-1, reads GAGVSQSPSNKVTEKGKDVELRCDPISGHTALYWYRQSLGQGLEFLIYFQGNSAPDKSGLPSDRFSAERTGGSVSTLTIQRTQQEDSAVYLCASSFVLDNEQFFGPGTRLTVL.

The J gene is TRBJ2-1, the V gene TRBV27; 8 nucleotides agree with TRBD2. The germline gives CDR1 MNHEY, CDR2 SMNVEV (reference sequence). V dropped 7 bases and J dropped 1; count of bases not matched to a gene: 6. CDR3 length: 15 amino acids. The CDR3 sequence: CASTRGLGSYNEQFF. The CDR3 bases are TGTGCCAGCACCCGGGGACTAGGGTCCTACAATGAGCAGTTCTTC.

This clone was picked up a small number of times. The genes are TRBV2 and TRBJ1-2; D gene ambiguous. CDR3 length equals 13 residues. Trimming took 3 bases from V and 4 from J, leaving 9 bases between them. Germline assignment: CDR1 SNHLY and CDR2 FYNNEI. The CDR3 DNA reads as TGTGCCAGCAGTGAGGCAGCCAGCTATGGCTACACCTTC. It yields the protein CASSEAASYGYTF. Filled out from reference TRBV2 and TRBJ1-2, the complete variable domain reads EPEVTQTPSHQVTQMGQEVILRCVPISNHLYFYWYRQILGQKVEFLVSFYNNEISEKSEIFDDQFSVERPDGSNFTLKIRSTKLEDSAMYFCASSEAASYGYTFGSGTRLTVV.

This sequence joins TRBV19 and TRBJ2-1; 9 nucleotides align to TRBD2. Trimming at V came to 3 bases and at J to 4 bases, leaving 7 bases not matched to a gene. CDR1 and CDR2 from the germline V gene are LNHDA and SQIVND (reference sequence). The CDR3 sequence is 16 residues long. The CDR3 DNA reads TGTGCCAGTAGTATCTTCCCAGCGGGAGGTTACAATGAGCAGTTCTTC. It is translated as CASSIFPAGGYNEQFF.

The chain combines TRBV10-3 with TRBJ2-7; D not certain. Trimming cost V 1 base and J 6 bases, with 4 bases left between them. CDR1 and CDR2 from the germline V gene are ENHRY and SYGVKD. This CDR3 contains 11 residues. DNA of the CDR3: TGTGCCATCAGTGAGTTTTCCGAGCAGTACTTC. Its protein is CAISEFSEQYF.

The chain carries TRBV19 and TRBJ1-5; D ambiguous. Trimming shortened V by 6 bases and J by 9 bases, and 12 bases separated the two germline ends. The length of the CDR3 is 12 residues. In germline, CDR1 is LNHDA, CDR2 SQIVND (reference sequence). CDR3 amino acids: CASSPRDTPQHF. As DNA, the CDR3 is TGTGCCAGTAGCCCCCGGGATACGCCCCAGCATTTT.

CDR3 nucleotides: TGTGCCAGTAGCACTTCCGGGAGCTATGGCTACACCTTC. This sequence encodes CASSTSGSYGYTF. The chain joins TRBV19 to TRBJ1-2; D unclear. The CDR3 contains 13 residues. Per germline, CDR1 LNHDA and CDR2 SQIVND (reference sequence). Trimming removed 6 bases from V and 4 bases from J, with 12 bases in between.

V gene TRBV7-9 combines with J gene TRBJ2-5; D not resolved. With 5 bases removed from V and 1 base from J, the gap between germline ends came to 11 bases. The CDR3 loop spans 14 amino acids. Germline loops: CDR1 SEHNR, CDR2 FQNEAQ (reference sequence). In DNA form, the CDR3 reads TGTGCCAGCAGCCCCTCTACCTCCCAAGAGACCCAGTACTTC. It codes for CASSPSTSQETQYF. The full variable domain, in which reference TRBV7-9 and TRBJ2-5 provide the parts outside the CDR3, is DTGVSQNPRHKITKRGQNVTFRCDPISEHNRLYWYRQTLGQGPEFLTYFQNEAQLEKSRLLSDRFSAERPKGSFSTLEIQRTEQGDSAMYLCASSPSTSQETQYFGPGTRLLVL.

This chain links TRBV6-5 with TRBJ2-7; 9 positions agree with TRBD2. This CDR3 has 15 amino acids. Germline values: CDR1 MNHEY, CDR2 SVGAGI. The ends lost 5 bases at V and 2 bases at J; junction bases unmatched: 7. The CDR3 region has the DNA TGTGCCAGCAGTACGAGACTAGCGGCGGCCTACGAGCAGTACTTC. Protein product: CASSTRLAAAYEQYF.

The chain uses TRBV6-5 and TRBJ1-2; the D is unclear. Germline CDR1 MNHEY, CDR2 SVGAGI. This CDR3 comprises 13 residues. Trimming left V 5 bases short and J 5 bases short, with 12 bases between. CDR3 DNA sequence: TGTGCCAGCAGTCCAGGTGCGGAGTATGGCTACACCTTC. Translating it yields CASSPGAEYGYTF.

As DNA, the CDR3 is TGTGCCAGCAGTTCAGGGGGAGGGGAGCTGTTTTTT. Amino acids: CASSSGGGELFF. This rearrangement joins TRBV28 to TRBJ2-2; 7 bases agree with TRBD1. The length of the CDR3 is 12 residues. Germline V gene data show CDR1 as MDHEN and CDR2 as SYDVKM. With V trimmed by 4 bases and J by 8 bases, 1 base remained unmatched.

This chain joins TRBV20-1 and TRBJ1-1; tentative D call: TRBD1 (6 bases). The CDR3 runs to 11 residues. Germline V lookup: CDR1 DFQATT, CDR2 SNEGSKA (reference sequence). V was trimmed by 2 bases and J by 9 bases, leaving 10 bases between them. The CDR3 DNA reads TGCAGTGCTAGAAACAGGGATAAAGCTTTCTTT. This translates into CSARNRDKAFF.

This sequence joins TRBV10-3 and TRBJ1-3; maybe TRBD1 (5 bases). The V end lost 4 bases, the J end lost 0 bases, and 16 bases lay between the germline ends. CDR1 and CDR2 from the germline V gene are ENHRY and SYGVKD. The CDR3 totals 17 residues. Here the CDR3 reads CAISAGSPFSSGNTIYF. DNA for the CDR3: TGTGCCATCAGTGCAGGGTCGCCCTTCAGCTCTGGAAACACCATATATTTT.

This clone has a single count. The chain employs TRBV10-3 and TRBJ1-1, with D maybe TRBD1 (6 bases). With 4 bases removed from V and 6 bases from J, the gap between germline ends came to 18 bases. Germline lookup yields CDR1 ENHRY and CDR2 SYGVKD. CDR3 length: 15 amino acids. CDR3: CAISVGGGRVAEAFF. In nucleotides, the CDR3 is TGTGCCATCAGTGTAGGAGGGGGGCGAGTAGCTGAAGCTTTCTTT.

This clone turned up a few times. The V call is TRBV27, the J call TRBJ1-2; 7 nucleotides match TRBD1. Looked up from germline, CDR1 is MNHEY and CDR2 is SMNVEV (reference sequence). This CDR3 is built from 12 residues. Trimming took 6 bases from V and 13 from J; bases not matched to a gene: 11. The CDR3 nucleotides read TGTGCCAGCAGGGGACCGGACAGGTCCTTCACCTTC. Encoded protein: CASRGPDRSFTF.

Regarding this clone: Other DNA sequences in the same sample also yield this CDR3. The chain carries TRBV10-3 and TRBJ2-5; D is undetermined. The CDR3 contains 11 residues. CDR1 ENHRY and CDR2 SYGVKD come from the germline V gene. Deletions cut 0 bases from V and 5 bases from J, with 1 base between. The CDR3 nucleotides are TGTGCCATCAGTGAGTCTGAGACCCAGTACTTC. This encodes CAISESETQYF.

The chain uses TRBV18 and TRBJ2-7; D is possibly TRBD2 (6 bases). V was pared by 5 bases and J by 0 bases, with 17 bases between. The CDR3 has 16 residues. From germline, CDR1 is KGHSH and CDR2 LQKENI. The CDR3 bases are TGTGCCAGCTCAGCCCCGGGACTCCTGATCTCCTACGAGCAGTACTTC. Its translation is CASSAPGLLISYEQYF.

The chain carries TRBV18 and TRBJ1-3; D gene uncertain. Germline CDR1 and CDR2: KGHSH and LQKENI. Between the trimmed V and J ends, which lost 1 base and 4 bases, there was a span of 11 bases. CDR3 length: 15 amino acids. The CDR3 DNA is TGTGCCAGCTCACCACTCAAGACTATCGGAAACACCATATATTTT. Translation gives CASSPLKTIGNTIYF.

The chain carries TRBV14 and TRBJ2-2; D gene uncertain. Trimming took 2 bases from V and 4 from J, leaving 8 bases between them. The length of the CDR3 is 14 residues. CDR1 and CDR2 (germline): SGHDN, FVKESK. The CDR3 DNA is TGTGCCAGCAGCCAAATGGTTACCACCGGGGAGCTGTTTTTT. Protein sequence: CASSQMVTTGELFF.

Points on this clone: The same CDR3 can be traced to other DNA sequences in this sample. The chain recombines TRBV19 with TRBJ2-1; D is uncertain. V was pared by 1 base and J by 7 bases, with 5 bases between. The germline CDR1 and CDR2 sequences are LNHDA and SQIVND (reference sequence). The CDR3 spans 12 residues. CDR3 sequence: CASSIVGNEQFF. Written as DNA, the CDR3 is TGTGCCAGTAGTATAGTCGGGAATGAGCAGTTCTTC.